A single sample is the source of the 17 T cell receptor beta chains below, sequenced in a study of T-cell memory formation after mild COVID-19. From the 5' RACE reads, TCRdb called clonotypes with MiXCR, one entry per CDR3 protein. Found here are around 470,000 distinct CDR3 sequences, 15% to 25% of them singletons; the top ten hold 8.4%. Sequencing used PBMCs or a T cell subset sorted from them (not recorded which). All receptors come from an adult woman who had mild COVID-19 (a few samples of this study predate the infection). Cell type and time point are not known.

This rearrangement joins TRBV9 to TRBJ2-7; 9 bases agree with TRBD2. The CDR3 is made up of 16 amino acids. CDR1 is SGDLS and CDR2 is YYNGEE in the germline V gene. V was clipped by 1 base and J by 6 bases; unmatched bases: 11. The CDR3 nucleotides are TGTGCCAGCAGCGTAAAGTCTAGCGGGGAATGGGGCGAGCAGTACTTC. Amino acid sequence: CASSVKSSGEWGEQYF.

The rearrangement joins TRBV7-2 to TRBJ2-1; D is uncertain. This CDR3 has 14 residues. V was pared by 6 bases and J by 2 bases, with 11 bases between. Germline CDR1 is SGHTA and CDR2 is FQGNSA. The CDR3 region has the DNA TGTGCCAGCAGTCCCCTTATGGCCTACAATGAGCAGTTCTTC. Translated, it gives CASSPLMAYNEQFF.

This sequence joins TRBV5-1 and TRBJ2-1; D may be TRBD1 (6 bases). CDR1 is SGHRS and CDR2 is YFSETQ in the germline V gene. With 4 bases removed from V and 4 bases from J, the gap between germline ends came to 18 bases. The CDR3 sequence is 16 residues long. In DNA, the CDR3 is TGCGCCAGCAGCCTAGCCCCCGGGACACAGTACAATGAGCAGTTCTTC. Translating it yields CASSLAPGTQYNEQFF.

In this sample, this clonotype turned up a few times. The chain carries TRBV20-1 and TRBJ2-2; 7 nucleotides match TRBD2. J was trimmed by 1 base and V by 4 bases; bases with no gene match: 3. The germline V gene has CDR1 DFQATT and CDR2 SNEGSKA (reference sequence). The CDR3 length is 14 residues. CDR3: CSANRGVNTGELFF. The CDR3 coding sequence is TGCAGTGCTAATCGGGGGGTGAACACCGGGGAGCTGTTTTTT.

The chain joins TRBV4-2 to TRBJ2-2, with D possibly TRBD1 on 5 matching bases. The CDR3 length is 14 residues. The germline V gene has CDR1 LGHNA and CDR2 YNFKEQ. Deletions cut 0 bases from V and 3 bases from J, with 5 bases between. CDR3 residues: CASSQEQDTGELFF. The CDR3, as DNA: TGTGCCAGCAGCCAAGAACAGGACACCGGGGAGCTGTTTTTT.

V usage is TRBV7-2 and J usage is TRBJ2-1, with 7 bases aligning to TRBD2. The CDR3 consists of 17 residues. CDR1 and CDR2 (germline): SGHTA, FQGNSA. Trimming took 4 bases from V and 4 from J; bases not matched to a gene: 13. CDR3 region: CASSSTFSGDGYNEQFF. CDR3 DNA sequence: TGTGCCAGCAGCTCGACATTCAGCGGGGACGGATACAATGAGCAGTTCTTC.

This clonotype showed up just a few times. The V and J genes are TRBV24-1 and TRBJ2-5; tentatively, D is TRBD1 (5 bases). The V end was cut by 4 bases, the J end by 5 bases, with 28 bases between. This CDR3 spans 19 amino acids. The V gene's germline CDR1 is KGHDR and CDR2 SFDVKD. CDR3 amino acids: CATSDTGYKKNSDQETQYF. In DNA, the CDR3 is TGTGCCACCAGTGACACAGGATATAAGAAGAACTCCGATCAGGAGACCCAGTACTTC.

V and J are TRBV7-9 and TRBJ2-1, with TRBD2 matching over 8 bases. Trimming at V came to 5 bases and at J to 0 bases, leaving 9 bases not matched to a gene. The CDR3 runs to 17 residues. Germline V lookup: CDR1 SEHNR, CDR2 FQNEAQ (reference sequence). CDR3 protein: CASSPRDSGVSYNEQFF. For the CDR3, the DNA is TGTGCCAGCAGCCCGCGAGATAGCGGGGTCTCCTACAATGAGCAGTTCTTC.

The chain joins TRBV29-1 to TRBJ2-7; D is ambiguous. The CDR3 extends over 13 amino acids. Germline CDR1 reads SQVTM; CDR2 reads ANQGSEA. V was pared by 2 bases and J by 0 bases, with 8 bases between. The CDR3 protein is CSVELHASYEQYF. CDR3 sequence (DNA): TGCAGCGTTGAATTACATGCCTCCTACGAGCAGTACTTC.

The chain employs TRBV24-1 and TRBJ1-5; 11 bases match TRBD1. CDR1 is KGHDR and CDR2 is SFDVKD in the germline V gene. The CDR3 is made up of 16 amino acids. Trimming cost V 4 bases and J 5 bases; bases outside gene matches: 6. CDR3: CATSDRGTGGDQPQHF. In nucleotides, the CDR3 is TGTGCCACCAGTGACCGCGGGACAGGGGGGGATCAGCCCCAGCATTTT.

DNA for the CDR3: TGCAGTGCTCGGAATCAGGGGGGGGCTAACTATGGCTACACCTTC. Translated, it gives CSARNQGGANYGYTF. The gene calls are TRBV20-1 and TRBJ1-2, with 7 bases that match TRBD1. Germline V lookup: CDR1 DFQATT, CDR2 SNEGSKA (reference sequence). This CDR3 is built from 15 residues. J was trimmed by 0 bases and V by 5 bases; bases with no gene match: 9.

This clonotype turned up a few times. CDR3 nucleotide sequence: TGTGCCAGCAGTCCCCAGGACAGAAAAAATAGCAATCAGCCCCAGCATTTT. Translation gives CASSPQDRKNSNQPQHF. V and J are TRBV6-2 or TRBV6-3 and TRBJ1-5, with a possible D match to TRBD1 (6 bases). Germline CDR1 MNHEY, CDR2 SVGEGT. The V and J ends lost 5 bases and 0 bases respectively, with 17 bases between them. The CDR3 has 17 residues.

This clonotype occurred a few times. The chain couples TRBV6-5 to TRBJ2-2; unclear D gene. The V end lost 0 bases, the J end lost 6 bases, and 8 bases lay between the germline ends. This CDR3 has 14 residues. The germline CDR1 and CDR2 sequences are MNHEY and SVGAGI. In nucleotides, the CDR3 is TGTGCCAGCAGTTACTCTCTGGGTGCCGGGGAGCTGTTTTTT. Translation gives CASSYSLGAGELFF.

The V and J genes are TRBV3-1 and TRBJ2-5; 7 bases match TRBD2. Germline-derived CDR1 and CDR2 are LGHDT and YNNKEL (reference sequence). V trimming: 0 bases; J trimming: 5 bases; junction bases outside the gene matches: 3. This CDR3 spans 14 amino acids. The CDR3 bases are TGTGCCAGCAGCCAAGATTCGGGAGGTGAGACCCAGTACTTC. It is translated as CASSQDSGGETQYF.

The sample holds many counts of this clonotype. V is TRBV7-2 and J is TRBJ2-1; 8 nucleotides align to TRBD2. With 0 bases clipped from V and 0 bases from J, the junction kept 4 bases outside the gene matches. The CDR3 runs to 17 residues. The V gene's germline CDR1 is SGHTA and CDR2 FQGNSA. Here the CDR3 reads CASSLAPGLGSYNEQFF. The DNA of the CDR3 is TGTGCCAGCAGCTTAGCGCCGGGACTAGGCTCCTACAATGAGCAGTTCTTC.

The chain recombines TRBV27 with TRBJ2-2; the match to TRBD2 covers 9 bases. The CDR3 is made up of 16 amino acids. After removal of 5 bases from V and 1 base from J, the junction contained 5 bases not matched to a gene. Germline values: CDR1 MNHEY, CDR2 SMNVEV (reference sequence). CDR3 sequence reads: CASSPRTSENTGELFF. The CDR3 bases are TGTGCCAGCAGTCCAAGGACTAGCGAGAACACCGGGGAGCTGTTTTTT.

The chain has TRBV2 and TRBJ1-2; tentative D call: TRBD1 (6 bases). The V end lost 7 bases, the J end lost 8 bases, and 20 bases lay between the germline ends. The CDR3 extends over 14 amino acids. Germline V gene lookup returns CDR1 SNHLY and CDR2 FYNNEI. In nucleotides, the CDR3 is TGTGCCAGCACCAATCCGGGACACTCCACGGGCTACACCTTC. Translation: CASTNPGHSTGYTF.